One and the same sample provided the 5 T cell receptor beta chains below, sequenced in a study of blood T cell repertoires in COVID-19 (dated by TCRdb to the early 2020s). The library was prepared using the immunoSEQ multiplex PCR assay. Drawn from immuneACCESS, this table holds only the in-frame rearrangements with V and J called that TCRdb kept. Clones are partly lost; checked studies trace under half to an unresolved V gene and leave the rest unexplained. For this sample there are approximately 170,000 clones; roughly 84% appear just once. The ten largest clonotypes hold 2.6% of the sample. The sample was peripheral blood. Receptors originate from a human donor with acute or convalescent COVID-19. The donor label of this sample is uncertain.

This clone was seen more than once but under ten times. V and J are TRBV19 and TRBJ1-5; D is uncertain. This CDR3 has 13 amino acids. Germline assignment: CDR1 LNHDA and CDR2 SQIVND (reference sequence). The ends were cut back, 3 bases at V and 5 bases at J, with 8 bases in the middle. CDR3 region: CASSITGDQPQHF. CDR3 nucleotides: TGTGCCAGTAGTATTACTGGAGATCAGCCCCAGCATTTT. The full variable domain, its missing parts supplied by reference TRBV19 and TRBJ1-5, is DGGITQSPKYLFRKEGQNVTLSCEQNLNHDAMYWYRQDPGQGLRLIYYSQIVNDFQKGDIAEGYSVSREKKESFPLTVTSAQKNPTAFYLCASSITGDQPQHFGDGTRLSIL.

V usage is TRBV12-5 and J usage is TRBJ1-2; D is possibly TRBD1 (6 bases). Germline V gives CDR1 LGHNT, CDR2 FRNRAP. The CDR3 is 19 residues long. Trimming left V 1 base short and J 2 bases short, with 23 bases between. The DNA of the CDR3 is TGTGCTAGTGGTTTGGACCCGACAGGACACCTCAGAACGAACTATGGCTACACCTTC. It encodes CASGLDPTGHLRTNYGYTF.

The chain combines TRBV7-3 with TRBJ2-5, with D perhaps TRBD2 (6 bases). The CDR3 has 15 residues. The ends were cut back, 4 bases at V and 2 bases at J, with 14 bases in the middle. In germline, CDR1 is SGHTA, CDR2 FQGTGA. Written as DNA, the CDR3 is TGTGCCAGCAGCTCCCAGCCGGGACTTCAAGAGACCCAGTACTTC. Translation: CASSSQPGLQETQYF.

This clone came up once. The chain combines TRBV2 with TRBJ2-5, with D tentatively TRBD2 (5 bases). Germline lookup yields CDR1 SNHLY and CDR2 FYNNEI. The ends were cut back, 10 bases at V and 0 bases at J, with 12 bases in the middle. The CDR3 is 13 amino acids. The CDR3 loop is CATKTGYQETQYF. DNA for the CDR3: TGTGCCACCAAAACGGGGTACCAAGAGACCCAGTACTTC.

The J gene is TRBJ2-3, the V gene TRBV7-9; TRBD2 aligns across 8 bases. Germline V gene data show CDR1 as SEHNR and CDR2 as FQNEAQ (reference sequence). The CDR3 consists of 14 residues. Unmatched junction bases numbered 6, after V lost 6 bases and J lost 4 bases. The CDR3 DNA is TGTGCCAGCAGAAGCGGGAGAGGGGCAGATACGCAGTATTTT. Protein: CASRSGRGADTQYF.